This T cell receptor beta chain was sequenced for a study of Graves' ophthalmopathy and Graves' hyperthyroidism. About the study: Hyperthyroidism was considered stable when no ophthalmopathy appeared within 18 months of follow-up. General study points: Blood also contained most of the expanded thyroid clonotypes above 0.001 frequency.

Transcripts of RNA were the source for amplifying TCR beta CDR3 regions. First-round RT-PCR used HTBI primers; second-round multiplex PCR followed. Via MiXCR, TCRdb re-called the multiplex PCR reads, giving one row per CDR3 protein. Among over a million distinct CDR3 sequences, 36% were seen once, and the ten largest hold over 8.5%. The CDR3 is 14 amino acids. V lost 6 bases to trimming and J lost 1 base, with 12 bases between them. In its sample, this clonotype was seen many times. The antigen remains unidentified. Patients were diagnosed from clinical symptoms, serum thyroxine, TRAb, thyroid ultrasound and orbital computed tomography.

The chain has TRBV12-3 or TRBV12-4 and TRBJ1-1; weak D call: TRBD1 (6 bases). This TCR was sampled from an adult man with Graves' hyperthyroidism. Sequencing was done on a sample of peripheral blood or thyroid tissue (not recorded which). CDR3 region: CASRIGQRNTEAFF. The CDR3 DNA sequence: TGTGCCAGCAGGATAGGACAGCGGAACACTGAAGCTTTCTTT.